This passage covers 2 T cell receptor beta chains from one sample sequenced in a study of blood T cell repertoires in COVID-19. Using immunoSEQ multiplex PCR, the repertoire was profiled, and TCRdb retains in-frame clones only, with some absent. The sample contains under 50,000 clones, nearly 70% of which appear only once. Source material: peripheral blood. These receptors all stem from a man older than 75 with acute or convalescent COVID-19.

The rearrangement joins TRBV3-1 (or the pseudogene TRBV3-2) to TRBJ2-7; D may be TRBD1 (6 bases). The CDR3 is 14 residues long. Germline V gene sequence: CDR1 LGHDT, CDR2 YNNKEL (reference sequence). With 0 bases removed from V and 5 bases from J, the gap between germline ends came to 11 bases. Here the CDR3 reads CASSQEVRGNEQYF. The DNA of the CDR3 is TGTGCCAGCAGCCAAGAAGTCAGGGGTAACGAGCAGTACTTC.

This chain links TRBV6-5 with TRBJ1-2; D possibly corresponds to TRBD1 (5 bases). V gave up 6 bases and J gave up 0 bases, with 14 bases separating them. The CDR3 totals 15 residues. Germline CDR1 MNHEY, CDR2 SVGAGI. CDR3 bases: TGTGCCAGCAGCCGCGGGGGGGAGACTAACTATGGCTACACCTTC. It is translated as CASSRGGETNYGYTF.